This T cell receptor (beta chain) was identified during a study of blood T cells in healthy people across ages. Study-level findings and limits: The study could not conclusively compare naive and antigen-experienced cells, given its unsorted PBMCs.

Then a second PCR, running about 6 to 11 cycles, was carried out with a sample-barcoded 5' primer and a J-beta primer mix. TCRdb reprocessed the 5' RACE reads via MiXCR and lists one record per CDR3 protein. The repertoire holds hundreds of thousands of distinct CDR3 sequences, roughly 24% seen once, with 3% in the top ten. V lost 4 bases and J 2 bases, leaving 14 bases between the germline ends. Germline CDR1 ENHRY, CDR2 SYGVKD. The CDR3 loop spans 15 amino acids. This clonotype has at least ten counts. What it binds is unknown. This sample also belongs to another study, concerning T cells of mothers and their children. As that report states: Nine systemically healthy Caucasian donors: three mothers, six children. At a rate of around 1.6 ug per 15 ul, cDNA synthesis received all of the extracted RNA.

The receptor's source is a boy between 10 and 17 years old in good health. The V and J genes are TRBV10-3 and TRBJ2-5; perhaps TRBD2 as D (6 bases). Sequenced input: blood. The CDR3 loop reads CAISGSVAEQETQYF. In DNA, the CDR3 is TGTGCCATCAGTGGGTCTGTAGCGGAACAAGAGACCCAGTACTTC.